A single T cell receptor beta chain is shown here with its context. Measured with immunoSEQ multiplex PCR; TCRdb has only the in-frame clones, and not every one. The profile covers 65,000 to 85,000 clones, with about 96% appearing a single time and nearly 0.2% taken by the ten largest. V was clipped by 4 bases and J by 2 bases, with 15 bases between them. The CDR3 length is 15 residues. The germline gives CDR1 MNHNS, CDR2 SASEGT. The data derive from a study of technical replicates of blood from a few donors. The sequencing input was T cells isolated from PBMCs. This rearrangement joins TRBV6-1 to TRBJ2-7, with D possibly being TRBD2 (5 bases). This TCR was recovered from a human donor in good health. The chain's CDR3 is CASSAYTRGPYEQYF. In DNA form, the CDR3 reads TGTGCCAGCAGTGCTTATACTAGAGGCCCCTACGAGCAGTACTTC.